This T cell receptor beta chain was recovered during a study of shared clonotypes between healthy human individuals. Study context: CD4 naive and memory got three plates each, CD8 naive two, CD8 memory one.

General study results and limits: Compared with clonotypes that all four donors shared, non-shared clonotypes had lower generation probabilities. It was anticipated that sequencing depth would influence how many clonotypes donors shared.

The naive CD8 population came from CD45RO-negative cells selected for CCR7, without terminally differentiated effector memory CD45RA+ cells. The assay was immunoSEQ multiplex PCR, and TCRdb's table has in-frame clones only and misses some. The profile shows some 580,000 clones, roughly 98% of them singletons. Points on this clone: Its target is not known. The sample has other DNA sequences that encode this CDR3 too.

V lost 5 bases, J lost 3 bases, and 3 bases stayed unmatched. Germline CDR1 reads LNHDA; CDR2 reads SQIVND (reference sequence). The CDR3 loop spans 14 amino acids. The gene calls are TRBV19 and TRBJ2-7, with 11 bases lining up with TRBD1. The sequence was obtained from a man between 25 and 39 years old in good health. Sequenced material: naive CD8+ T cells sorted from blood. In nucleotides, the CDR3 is TGTGCCAGTAGTCCCGGGACAGGGGGCTACGAGCAGTACTTC. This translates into CASSPGTGGYEQYF.